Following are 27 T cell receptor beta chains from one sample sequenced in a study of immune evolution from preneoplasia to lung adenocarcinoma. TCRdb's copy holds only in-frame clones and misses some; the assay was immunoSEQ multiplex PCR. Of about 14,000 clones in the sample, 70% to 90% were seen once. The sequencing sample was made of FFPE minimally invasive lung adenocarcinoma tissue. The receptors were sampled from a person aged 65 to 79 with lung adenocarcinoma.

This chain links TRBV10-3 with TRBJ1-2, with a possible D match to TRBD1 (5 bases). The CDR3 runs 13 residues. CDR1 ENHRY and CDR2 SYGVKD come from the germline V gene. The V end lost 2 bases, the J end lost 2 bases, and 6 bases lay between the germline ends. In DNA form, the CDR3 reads TGTGCCATCAGTGAGGAGGGGAACTATGGCTACACCTTC. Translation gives CAISEEGNYGYTF.

The CDR3 DNA reads TGTGCCAGCAGGAAACGGGGGGGTCCCTACGAGCAGTACTTC. Translated, it gives CASRKRGGPYEQYF. The chain is built from TRBV6-6 and TRBJ2-7; 8 nucleotides align to TRBD2. The CDR3 consists of 14 residues. Germline values: CDR1 MNHNY, CDR2 SVGAGI (reference sequence). With V trimmed by 6 bases and J by 2 bases, 6 bases remained unmatched.

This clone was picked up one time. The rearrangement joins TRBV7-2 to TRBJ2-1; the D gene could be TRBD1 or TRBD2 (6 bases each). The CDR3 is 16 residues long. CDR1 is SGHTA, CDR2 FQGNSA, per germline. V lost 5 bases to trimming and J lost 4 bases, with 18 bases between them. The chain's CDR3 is CASSPQGGFLYNEQFF. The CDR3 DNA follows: TGTGCCAGCAGCCCCCAAGGGGGGTTCTTGTACAATGAGCAGTTCTTC.

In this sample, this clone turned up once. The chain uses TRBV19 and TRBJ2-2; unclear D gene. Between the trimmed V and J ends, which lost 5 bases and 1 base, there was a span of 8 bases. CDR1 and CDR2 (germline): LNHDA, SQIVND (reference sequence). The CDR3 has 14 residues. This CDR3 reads CASSPGRNTGELFF. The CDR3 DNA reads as TGTGCCAGTAGTCCAGGACGGAACACCGGGGAGCTGTTTTTT. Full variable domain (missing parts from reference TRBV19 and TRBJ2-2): DGGITQSPKYLFRKEGQNVTLSCEQNLNHDAMYWYRQDPGQGLRLIYYSQIVNDFQKGDIAEGYSVSREKKESFPLTVTSAQKNPTAFYLCASSPGRNTGELFFGEGSRLTVL.

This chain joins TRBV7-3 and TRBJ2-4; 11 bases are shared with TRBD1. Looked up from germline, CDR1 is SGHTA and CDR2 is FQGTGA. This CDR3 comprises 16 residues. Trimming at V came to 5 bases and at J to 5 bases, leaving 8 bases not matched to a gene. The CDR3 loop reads CASSLGQGGNQNIQYF. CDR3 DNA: TGTGCCAGCAGCCTGGGACAGGGGGGGAATCAAAACATTCAGTACTTC.

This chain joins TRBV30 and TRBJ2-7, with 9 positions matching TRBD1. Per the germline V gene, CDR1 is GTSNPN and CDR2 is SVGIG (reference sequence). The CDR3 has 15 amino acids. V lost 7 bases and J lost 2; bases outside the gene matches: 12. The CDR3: CAFRTGANNPYEQYF. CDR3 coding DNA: TGTGCCTTTCGGACAGGGGCCAACAACCCCTACGAGCAGTACTTC.

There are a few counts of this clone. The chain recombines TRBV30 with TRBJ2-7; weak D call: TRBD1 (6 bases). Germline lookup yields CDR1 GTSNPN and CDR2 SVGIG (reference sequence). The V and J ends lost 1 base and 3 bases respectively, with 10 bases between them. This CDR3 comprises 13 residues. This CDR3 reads CAWSGPRGYEQYF. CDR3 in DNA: TGTGCCTGGAGTGGTCCCAGGGGCTACGAGCAGTACTTC.

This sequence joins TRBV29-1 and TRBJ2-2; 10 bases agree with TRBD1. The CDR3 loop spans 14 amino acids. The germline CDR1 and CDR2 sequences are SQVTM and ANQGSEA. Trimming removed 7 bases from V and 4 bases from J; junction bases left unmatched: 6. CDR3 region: CSALTGGGTGELFF. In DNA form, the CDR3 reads TGCAGCGCCTTGACAGGGGGCGGCACCGGGGAGCTGTTTTTT.

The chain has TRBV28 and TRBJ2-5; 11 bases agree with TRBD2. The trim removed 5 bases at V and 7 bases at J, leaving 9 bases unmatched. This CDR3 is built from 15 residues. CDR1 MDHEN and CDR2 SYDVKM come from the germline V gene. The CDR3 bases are TGTGCCAGCAGTGCCACTAGCGGGAGAACGGGGACCCAGTACTTC. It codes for CASSATSGRTGTQYF.

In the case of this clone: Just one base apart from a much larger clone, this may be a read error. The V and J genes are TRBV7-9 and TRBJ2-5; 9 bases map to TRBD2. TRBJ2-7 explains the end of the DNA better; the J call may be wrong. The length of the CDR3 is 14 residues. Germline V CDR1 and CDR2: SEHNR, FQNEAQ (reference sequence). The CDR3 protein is CASSPISGSPEQYF. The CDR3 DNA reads TGTGCCAGCAGCCCCATTAGCGGGAGTCCCGAGCAGTACTTC.

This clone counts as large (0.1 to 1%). CDR3 sequence: CASSEVSGTRNEQFF. The CDR3 DNA is TGTGCCAGCAGTGAAGTAAGCGGGACGCGAAATGAGCAGTTCTTC. The gene calls are TRBV6-1 and TRBJ2-1; the match to TRBD2 covers 7 bases. Germline V CDR1 and CDR2: MNHNS, SASEGT. J lost 7 bases, V lost 1 base, and 7 bases had no gene match. The CDR3 spans 15 residues.

The CDR3 loop is CASSQVGSQNTEAFF. The CDR3 region has the DNA TGTGCCAGCAGCCAAGTCGGGTCTCAGAACACTGAAGCTTTCTTT. The chain carries TRBV4-2 and TRBJ1-1; D unresolved. CDR1 and CDR2 (germline): LGHNA, YNFKEQ. The germline V and J ends were trimmed by 1 base and 1 base, with 10 bases remaining between them. The CDR3 extends over 15 amino acids.

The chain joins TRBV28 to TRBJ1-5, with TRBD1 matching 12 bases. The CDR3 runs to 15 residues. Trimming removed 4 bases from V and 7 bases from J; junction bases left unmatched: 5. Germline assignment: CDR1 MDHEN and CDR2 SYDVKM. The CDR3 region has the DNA TGTGCCAGCAGTTGGGACAGGGGGCCGGGACAGCCCCAGCATTTT. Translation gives CASSWDRGPGQPQHF. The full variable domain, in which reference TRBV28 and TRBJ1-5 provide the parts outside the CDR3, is DVKVTQSSRYLVKRTGEKVFLECVQDMDHENMFWYRQDPGLGLRLIYFSYDVKMKEKGDIPEGYSVSREKKERFSLILESASTNQTSMYLCASSWDRGPGQPQHFGDGTRLSIL.

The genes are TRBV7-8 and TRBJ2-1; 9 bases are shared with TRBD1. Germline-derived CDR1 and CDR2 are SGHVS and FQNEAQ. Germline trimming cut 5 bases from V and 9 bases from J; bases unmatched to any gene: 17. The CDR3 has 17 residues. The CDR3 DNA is TGTGCCAGCAGCCTAGAAAGGACAGGGGTAGGCAATAGTGAGCAGTTCTTC. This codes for CASSLERTGVGNSEQFF.

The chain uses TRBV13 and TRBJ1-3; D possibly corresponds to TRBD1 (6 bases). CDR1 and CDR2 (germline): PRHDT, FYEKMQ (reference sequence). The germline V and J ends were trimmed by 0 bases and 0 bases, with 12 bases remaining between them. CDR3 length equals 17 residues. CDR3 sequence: CASSLGQGRISGNTIYF. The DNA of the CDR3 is TGTGCCAGCAGCTTAGGACAGGGAAGAATCTCTGGAAACACCATATATTTT.

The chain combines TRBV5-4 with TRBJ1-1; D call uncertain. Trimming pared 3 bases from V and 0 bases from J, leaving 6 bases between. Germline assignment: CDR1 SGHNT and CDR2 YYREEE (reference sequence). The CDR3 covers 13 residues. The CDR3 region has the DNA TGTGCCAGCAGCTCGTGGGTGAACACTGAAGCTTTCTTT. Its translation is CASSSWVNTEAFF. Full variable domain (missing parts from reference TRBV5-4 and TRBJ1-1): ETGVTQSPTHLIKTRGQQVTLRCSSQSGHNTVSWYQQALGQGPQFIFQYYREEENGRGNFPPRFSGLQFPNYSSELNVNALELDDSALYLCASSSWVNTEAFFGQGTRLTVV.

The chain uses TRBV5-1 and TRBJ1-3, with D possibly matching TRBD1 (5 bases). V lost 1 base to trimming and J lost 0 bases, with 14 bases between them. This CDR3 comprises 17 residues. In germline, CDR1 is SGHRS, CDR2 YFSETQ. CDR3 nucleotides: TGCGCCAGCAGCTTGAGTTCGGCAGGGATCTCTGGAAACACCATATATTTT. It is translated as CASSLSSAGISGNTIYF.

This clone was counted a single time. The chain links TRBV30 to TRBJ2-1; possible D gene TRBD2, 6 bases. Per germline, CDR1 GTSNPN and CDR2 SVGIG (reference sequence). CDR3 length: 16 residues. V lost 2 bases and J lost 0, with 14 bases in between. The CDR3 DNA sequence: TGTGCCTGGAGTAAGGGCGGGATGAGCTCCTACAATGAGCAGTTCTTC. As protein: CAWSKGGMSSYNEQFF. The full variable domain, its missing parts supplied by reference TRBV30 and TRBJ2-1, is SQTIHQWPATLVQPVGSPLSLECTVEGTSNPNLYWYRQAAGRGLQLLFYSVGIGQISSEVPQNLSASRPQDRQFILSSKKLLLSDSGFYLCAWSKGGMSSYNEQFFGPGTRLTVL.

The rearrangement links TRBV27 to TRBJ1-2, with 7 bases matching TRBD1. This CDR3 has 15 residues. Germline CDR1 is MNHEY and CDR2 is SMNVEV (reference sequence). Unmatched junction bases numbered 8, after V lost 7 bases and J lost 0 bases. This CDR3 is CASIRRDSSNYGYTF. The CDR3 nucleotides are TGTGCCAGCATAAGACGGGACAGCTCTAACTATGGCTACACCTTC.

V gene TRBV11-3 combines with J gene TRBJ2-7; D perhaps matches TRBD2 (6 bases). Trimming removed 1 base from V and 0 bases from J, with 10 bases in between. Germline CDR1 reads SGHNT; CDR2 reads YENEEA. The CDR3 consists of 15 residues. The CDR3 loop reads CASSLAAGPSYEQYF. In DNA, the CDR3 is TGTGCCAGCAGCTTAGCGGCGGGGCCCTCCTACGAGCAGTACTTC.

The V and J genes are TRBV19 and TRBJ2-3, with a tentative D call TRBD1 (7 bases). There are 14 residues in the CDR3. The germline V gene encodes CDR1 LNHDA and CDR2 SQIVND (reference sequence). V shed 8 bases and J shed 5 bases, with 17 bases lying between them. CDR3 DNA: TGTGCCAGTTCGGACAGGAGGGAACAAGATACGCAGTATTTT. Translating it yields CASSDRREQDTQYF. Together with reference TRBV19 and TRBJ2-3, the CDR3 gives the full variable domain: DGGITQSPKYLFRKEGQNVTLSCEQNLNHDAMYWYRQDPGQGLRLIYYSQIVNDFQKGDIAEGYSVSREKKESFPLTVTSAQKNPTAFYLCASSDRREQDTQYFGPGTRLTVL.

The CDR3 sequence: CAWSVWRAGNTIYF. CDR3 coding DNA: TGTGCCTGGAGTGTGTGGAGAGCTGGAAACACCATATATTTT. The gene calls are TRBV30 and TRBJ1-3; D is ambiguous. From germline, CDR1 is GTSNPN and CDR2 SVGIG (reference sequence). V shed 0 bases and J shed 2 bases, with 8 bases lying between them. The CDR3 has 14 residues.

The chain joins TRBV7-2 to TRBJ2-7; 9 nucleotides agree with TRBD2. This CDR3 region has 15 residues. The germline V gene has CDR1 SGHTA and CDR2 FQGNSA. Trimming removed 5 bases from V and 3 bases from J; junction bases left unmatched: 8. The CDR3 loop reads CASSLASGVNYEQYF. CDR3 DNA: TGTGCCAGCAGCCTGGCTAGCGGGGTTAACTACGAGCAGTACTTC.

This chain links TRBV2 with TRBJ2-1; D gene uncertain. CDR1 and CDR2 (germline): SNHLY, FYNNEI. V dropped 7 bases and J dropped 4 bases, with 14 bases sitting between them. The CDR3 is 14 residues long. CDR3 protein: CASTPQRVYNEQFF. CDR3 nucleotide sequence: TGTGCCAGCACCCCCCAAAGGGTGTACAATGAGCAGTTCTTC. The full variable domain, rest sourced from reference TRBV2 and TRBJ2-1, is EPEVTQTPSHQVTQMGQEVILRCVPISNHLYFYWYRQILGQKVEFLVSFYNNEISEKSEIFDDQFSVERPDGSNFTLKIRSTKLEDSAMYFCASTPQRVYNEQFFGPGTRLTVL.

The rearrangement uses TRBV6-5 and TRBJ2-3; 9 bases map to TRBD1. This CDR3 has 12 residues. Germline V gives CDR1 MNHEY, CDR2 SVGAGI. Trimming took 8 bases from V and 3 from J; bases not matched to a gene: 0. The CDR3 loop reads CASGQGTDTQYF. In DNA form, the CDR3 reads TGTGCCAGCGGACAGGGGACAGATACGCAGTATTTT.

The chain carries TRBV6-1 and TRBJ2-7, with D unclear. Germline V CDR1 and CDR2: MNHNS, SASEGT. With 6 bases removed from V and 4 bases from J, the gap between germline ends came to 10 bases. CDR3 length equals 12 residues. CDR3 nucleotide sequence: TGTGCCAGCAGCGCGACATTGTACGAGCAGTACTTC. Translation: CASSATLYEQYF.

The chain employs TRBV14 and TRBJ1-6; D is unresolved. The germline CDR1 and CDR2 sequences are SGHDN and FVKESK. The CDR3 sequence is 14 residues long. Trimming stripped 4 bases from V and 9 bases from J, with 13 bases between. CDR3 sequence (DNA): TGTGCCAGCAGCCCTACTGGAAAAATTTCACCCCTCCACTTT. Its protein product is CASSPTGKISPLHF. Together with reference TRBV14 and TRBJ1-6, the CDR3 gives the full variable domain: EAGVTQFPSHSVIEKGQTVTLRCDPISGHDNLYWYRRVMGKEIKFLLHFVKESKQDESGMPNNRFLAERTGGTYSTLKVQPAELEDSGVYFCASSPTGKISPLHFGNGTRLTVT.